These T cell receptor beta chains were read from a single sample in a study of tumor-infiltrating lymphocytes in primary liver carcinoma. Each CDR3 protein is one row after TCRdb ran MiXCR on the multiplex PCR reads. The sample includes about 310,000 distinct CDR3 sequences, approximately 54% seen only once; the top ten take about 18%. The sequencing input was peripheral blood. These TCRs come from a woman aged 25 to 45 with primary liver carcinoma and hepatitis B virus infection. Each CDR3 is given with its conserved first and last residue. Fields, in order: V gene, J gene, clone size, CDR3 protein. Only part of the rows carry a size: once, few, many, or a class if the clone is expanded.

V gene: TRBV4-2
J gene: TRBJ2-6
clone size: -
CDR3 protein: CASSQDRLSSWANVLIF

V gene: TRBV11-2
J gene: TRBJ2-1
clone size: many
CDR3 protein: CASSPPTINEQFF

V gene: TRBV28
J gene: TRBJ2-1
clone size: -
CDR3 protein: CASKPTGTGYNEQFF

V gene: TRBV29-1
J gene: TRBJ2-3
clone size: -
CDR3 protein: CSVERDADTQYF

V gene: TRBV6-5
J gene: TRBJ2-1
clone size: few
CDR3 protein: CASSYSGGRNEQFF

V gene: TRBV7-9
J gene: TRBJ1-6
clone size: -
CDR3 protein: CASSSPNDSPLHF

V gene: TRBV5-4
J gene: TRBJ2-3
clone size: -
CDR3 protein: CASRTMTGGITDTQYF

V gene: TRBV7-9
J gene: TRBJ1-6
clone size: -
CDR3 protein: CASSSTELHNSPLHF

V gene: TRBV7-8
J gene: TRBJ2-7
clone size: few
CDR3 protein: CASSLTGGPGEQYF

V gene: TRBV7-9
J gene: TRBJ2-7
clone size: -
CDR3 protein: CASSLAGDTAHYEQYF

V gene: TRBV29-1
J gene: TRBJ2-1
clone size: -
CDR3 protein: CSVDLSEQGHEQFF

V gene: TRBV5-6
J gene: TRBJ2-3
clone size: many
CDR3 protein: CASSWTSADTQYF

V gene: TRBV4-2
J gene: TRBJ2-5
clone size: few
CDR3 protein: CASSQGSGGRQETQYF

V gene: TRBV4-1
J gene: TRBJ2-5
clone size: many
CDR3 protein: CASSQEGSGRGETQYF

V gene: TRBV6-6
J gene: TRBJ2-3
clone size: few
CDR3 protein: CAGRGSAADTQYF

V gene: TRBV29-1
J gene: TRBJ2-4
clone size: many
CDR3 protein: CSVGVGTSGEVYLAKNIQYF

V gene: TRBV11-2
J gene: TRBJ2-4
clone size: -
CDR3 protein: CASSLGQETTINIQYF

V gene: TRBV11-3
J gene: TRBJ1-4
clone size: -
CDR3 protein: CASSPHQGAGEKLFF

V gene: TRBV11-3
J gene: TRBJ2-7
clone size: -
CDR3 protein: CVSSPRGVGEQYF

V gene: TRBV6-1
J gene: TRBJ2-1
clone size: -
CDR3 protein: CASSEYGTNQQFF

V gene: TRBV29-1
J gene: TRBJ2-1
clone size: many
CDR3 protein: CSVQETVNEQFF

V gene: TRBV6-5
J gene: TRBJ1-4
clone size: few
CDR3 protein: CASSYSWGAEEKLFF

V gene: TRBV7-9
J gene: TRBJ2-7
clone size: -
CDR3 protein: CASSLERGLAEYEQYF

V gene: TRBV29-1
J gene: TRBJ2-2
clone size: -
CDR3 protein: CSVGRRNTRELFF

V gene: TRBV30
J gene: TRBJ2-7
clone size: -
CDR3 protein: CAWGAPREQYF

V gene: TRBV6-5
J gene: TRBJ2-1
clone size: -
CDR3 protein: CASRSGLAGVNEQFF

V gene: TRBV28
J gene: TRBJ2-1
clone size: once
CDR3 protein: CASRITSGYKQFF

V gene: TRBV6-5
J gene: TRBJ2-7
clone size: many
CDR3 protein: CASSSLKRQYF

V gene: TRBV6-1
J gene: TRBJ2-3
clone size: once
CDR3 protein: CASSYQFTSTDTQYF

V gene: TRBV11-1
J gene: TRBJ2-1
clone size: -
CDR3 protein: CACSLSRGLAEFYNEQFF

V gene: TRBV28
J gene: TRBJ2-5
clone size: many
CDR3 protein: CASGWGARGTQYF

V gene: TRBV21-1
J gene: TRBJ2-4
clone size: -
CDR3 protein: CPSTLTRVAKNIQYF

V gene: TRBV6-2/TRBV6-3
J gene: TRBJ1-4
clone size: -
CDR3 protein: CASSFRGARGEKLFF

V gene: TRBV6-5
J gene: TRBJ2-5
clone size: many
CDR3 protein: CASSYGTAGLETQYF

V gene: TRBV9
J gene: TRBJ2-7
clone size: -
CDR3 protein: CASSVEAVALREQYF

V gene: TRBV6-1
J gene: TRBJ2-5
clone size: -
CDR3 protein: CVSSVRWGQETQYF

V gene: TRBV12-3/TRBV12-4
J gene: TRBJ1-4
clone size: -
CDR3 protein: CASRRGPNEKLFF

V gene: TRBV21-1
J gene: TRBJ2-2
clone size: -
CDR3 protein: CASQGGELFF

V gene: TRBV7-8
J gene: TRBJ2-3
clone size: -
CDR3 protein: CASSPEGSSIDTQYF

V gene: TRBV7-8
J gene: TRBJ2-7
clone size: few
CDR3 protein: CASSSYNEREQYF

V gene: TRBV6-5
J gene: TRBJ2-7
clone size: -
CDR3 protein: CASSYSTGVDEQYF

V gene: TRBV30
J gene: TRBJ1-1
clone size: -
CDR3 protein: CAWSAGLLSEAFF

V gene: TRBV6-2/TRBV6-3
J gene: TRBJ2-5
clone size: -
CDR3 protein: CASSYSGGTTETQCF

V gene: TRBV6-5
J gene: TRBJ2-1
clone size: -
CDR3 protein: CASSYSGNRVGNERFF

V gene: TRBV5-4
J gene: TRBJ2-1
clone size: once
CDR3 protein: CANSLAGGYNEQFF

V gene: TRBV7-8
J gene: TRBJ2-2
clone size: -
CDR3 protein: CASSLQGQGNSGELFF

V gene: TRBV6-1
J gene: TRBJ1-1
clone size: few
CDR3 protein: CASSASGVNTEAFF

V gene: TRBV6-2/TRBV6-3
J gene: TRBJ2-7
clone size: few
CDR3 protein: CASSYLRARGSNYEQYF

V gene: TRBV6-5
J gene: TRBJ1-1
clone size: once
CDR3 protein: CANSYRQGTYTEAFF

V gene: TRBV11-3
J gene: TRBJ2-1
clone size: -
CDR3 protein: CASSPPKTGGLNEQFF

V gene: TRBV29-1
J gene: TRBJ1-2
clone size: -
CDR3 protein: CSAGSGSKGYTF

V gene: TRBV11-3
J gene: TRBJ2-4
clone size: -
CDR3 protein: CASSPPLGLAGFQYF

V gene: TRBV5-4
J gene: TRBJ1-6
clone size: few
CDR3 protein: CASSWGQGNSPLHF

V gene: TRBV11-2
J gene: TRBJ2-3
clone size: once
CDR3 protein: CASGSWAGVGGTRYF

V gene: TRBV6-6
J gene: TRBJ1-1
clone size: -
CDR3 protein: CANTQNMMNTEAFF

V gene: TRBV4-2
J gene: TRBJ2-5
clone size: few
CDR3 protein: CASSQEAGTVYQETQYF

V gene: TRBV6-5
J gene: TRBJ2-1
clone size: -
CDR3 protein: CASSYRAGGPGNGQFF

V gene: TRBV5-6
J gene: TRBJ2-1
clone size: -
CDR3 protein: CASSFPLLADYNEQFF

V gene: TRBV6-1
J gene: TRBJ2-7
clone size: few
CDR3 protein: CASTPGYGEQYF